The 5 T cell receptor beta chains reported below all come from one sample, sequenced in a study of patients and donors after allogeneic stem cell transplantation. TCRdb reprocessed the RT-PCR reads with MiXCR, giving one entry per CDR3 protein. Of some 960,000 distinct CDR3 sequences listed, about a sixth are singletons. Sequencing used blood, either unsorted or a sorted T cell fraction (not recorded which). The receptors originated from a human donor who was either an allogeneic HSCT recipient or a stem cell or donor lymphocyte infusion donor (not recorded which). It is not recorded whose cells these are; they may come from a transplant donor.

This clonotype has only a few counts. This chain joins TRBV7-9 and TRBJ1-4; 8 positions agree with TRBD1. This CDR3 contains 15 residues. Trimming took 5 bases from V and 3 from J; bases not matched to a gene: 5. Germline CDR1 SEHNR, CDR2 FQNEAQ (reference sequence). DNA for the CDR3: TGTGCCAGCAGCCCTGGACAGGGAGCTAATGAAAAACTGTTTTTT. It translates to CASSPGQGANEKLFF.

The rearrangement links TRBV29-1 to TRBJ2-5, with D perhaps TRBD1 (6 bases). Per germline, CDR1 SQVTM and CDR2 ANQGSEA. The CDR3 runs 12 residues. Trimming removed 2 bases from V and 2 bases from J, with 6 bases in between. The CDR3 coding sequence is TGCAGCGTTGAAACAGGGCAAGAGACCCAGTACTTC. Protein: CSVETGQETQYF.

In this sample, this clonotype turned up a few times. The chain uses TRBV7-3 and TRBJ1-1; a possible D gene is TRBD1 (6 bases). The V and J ends lost 5 bases and 5 bases respectively, with 15 bases between them. This CDR3 region has 14 residues. The germline V gene has CDR1 SGHTA and CDR2 FQGTGA. The CDR3 sequence: CASSRVGGRTEAFF. The CDR3 bases are TGTGCCAGCAGCCGGGTAGGGGGTAGGACTGAAGCTTTCTTT. Based on the CDR3 plus reference TRBV7-3 and TRBJ1-1, the full variable domain is GAGVSQTPSNKVTEKGKYVELRCDPISGHTALYWYRQSLGQGPEFLIYFQGTGAADDSGLPNDRFFAVRPEGSVSTLKIQRTERGDSAVYLCASSRVGGRTEAFFGQGTRLTVV.

This clonotype was counted at least ten times. V usage is TRBV4-2 and J usage is TRBJ2-5, with no clear D. CDR3 length: 13 residues. Germline lookup yields CDR1 LGHNA and CDR2 YNFKEQ. Trimming took 6 bases from V and 5 from J, leaving 13 bases between them. Written as DNA, the CDR3 is TGTGCCAGCAGTGGACCCCCGAGGGAGACCCAGTACTTC. As protein: CASSGPPRETQYF.

The V call is TRBV16, the J call TRBJ2-1; 10 positions agree with TRBD1. CDR1 and CDR2 from the germline V gene are KGHSY and FQNENV. The CDR3 sequence is 16 residues long. V lost 3 bases to trimming and J lost 1 base; unmatched junction nucleotides: 3. The CDR3 DNA reads TGTGCCAGCAGCCATTTGGACAGGGGGTCCTACAATGAGCAGTTCTTC. The encoded protein is CASSHLDRGSYNEQFF.